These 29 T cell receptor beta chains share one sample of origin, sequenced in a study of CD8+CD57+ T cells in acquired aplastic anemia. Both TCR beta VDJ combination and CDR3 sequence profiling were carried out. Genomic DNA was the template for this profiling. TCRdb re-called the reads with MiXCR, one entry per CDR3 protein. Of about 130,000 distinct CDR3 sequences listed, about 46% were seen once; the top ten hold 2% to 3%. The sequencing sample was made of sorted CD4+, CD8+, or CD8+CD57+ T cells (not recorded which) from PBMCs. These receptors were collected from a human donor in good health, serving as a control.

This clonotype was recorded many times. CDR3 DNA: TGTGCCAGCACTATCGGATACGAGCAGTACTTC. Translating gives CASTIGYEQYF. V and J are TRBV6-1 and TRBJ2-7; no reliable D call. V gave up 7 bases and J gave up 4 bases, with 8 bases separating them. The CDR3 has 11 amino acids. Looked up from germline, CDR1 is MNHNS and CDR2 is SASEGT.

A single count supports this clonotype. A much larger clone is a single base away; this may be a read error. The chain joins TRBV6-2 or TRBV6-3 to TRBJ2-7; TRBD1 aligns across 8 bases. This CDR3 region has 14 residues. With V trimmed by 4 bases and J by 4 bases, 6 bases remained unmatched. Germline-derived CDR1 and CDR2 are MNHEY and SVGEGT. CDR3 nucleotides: TGTGCCAGCAGTTCAGGGGGCGAGAGGTACGAGCAGTACTTC. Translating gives CASSSGGERYEQYF.

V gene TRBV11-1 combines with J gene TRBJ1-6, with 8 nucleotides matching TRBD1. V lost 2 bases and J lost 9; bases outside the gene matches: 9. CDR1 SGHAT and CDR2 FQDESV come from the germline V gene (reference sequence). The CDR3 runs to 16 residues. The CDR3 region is CASSLMGQGAGSPLHF. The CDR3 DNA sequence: TGTGCCAGCAGCTTAATGGGGCAGGGGGCGGGTTCACCCCTCCACTTT. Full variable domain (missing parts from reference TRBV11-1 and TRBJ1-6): EAEVAQSPRYKITEKSQAVAFWCDPISGHATLYWYRQILGQGPELLVQFQDESVVDDSQLPKDRFSAERLKGVDSTLKIQPAELGDSAMYLCASSLMGQGAGSPLHFGNGTRLTVT.

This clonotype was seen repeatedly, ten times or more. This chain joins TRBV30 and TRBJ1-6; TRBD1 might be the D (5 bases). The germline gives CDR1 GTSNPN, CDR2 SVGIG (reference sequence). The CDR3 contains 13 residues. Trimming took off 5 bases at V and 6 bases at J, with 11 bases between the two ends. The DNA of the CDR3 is TGTGCCTGGGCCAGGGACGGTAATTCACCCCTCCACTTT. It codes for CAWARDGNSPLHF.

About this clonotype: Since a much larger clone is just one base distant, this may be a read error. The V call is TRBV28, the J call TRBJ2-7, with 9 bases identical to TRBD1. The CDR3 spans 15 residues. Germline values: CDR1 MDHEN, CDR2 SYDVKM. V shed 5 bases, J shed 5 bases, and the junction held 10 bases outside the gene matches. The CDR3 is CASSPGGQGVNEQYF. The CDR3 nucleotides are TGTGCCAGCAGTCCGGGGGGACAGGGAGTGAACGAGCAGTACTTC.

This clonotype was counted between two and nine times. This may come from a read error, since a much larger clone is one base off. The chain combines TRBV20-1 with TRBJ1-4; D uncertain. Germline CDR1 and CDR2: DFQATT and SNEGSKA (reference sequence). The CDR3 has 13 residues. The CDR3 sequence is CSAPRRENERLFF. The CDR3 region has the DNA TGCAGTGCTCCCAGGAGGGAGAATGAAAGACTGTTTTTT.

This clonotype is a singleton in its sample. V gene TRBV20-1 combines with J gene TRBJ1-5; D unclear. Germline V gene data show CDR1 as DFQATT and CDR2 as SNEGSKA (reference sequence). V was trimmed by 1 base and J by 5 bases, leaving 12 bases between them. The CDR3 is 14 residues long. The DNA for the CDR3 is TGCAGTGCTAGAGCGGGCAAGGTGGATCAGCCCCAGCATTTT. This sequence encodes CSARAGKVDQPQHF.

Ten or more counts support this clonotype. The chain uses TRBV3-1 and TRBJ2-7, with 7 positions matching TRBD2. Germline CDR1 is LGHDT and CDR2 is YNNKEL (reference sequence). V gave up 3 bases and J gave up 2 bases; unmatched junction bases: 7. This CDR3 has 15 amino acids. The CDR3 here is CASSHGRELTYEQYF. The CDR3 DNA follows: TGTGCCAGCAGCCATGGGAGGGAACTTACCTACGAGCAGTACTTC.

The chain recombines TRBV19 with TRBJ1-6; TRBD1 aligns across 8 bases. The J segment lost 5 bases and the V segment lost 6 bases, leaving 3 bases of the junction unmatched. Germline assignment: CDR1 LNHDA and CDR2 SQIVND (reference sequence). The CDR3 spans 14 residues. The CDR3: CASSTTGDNSPLHF. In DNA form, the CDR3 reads TGTGCCAGTAGCACGACAGGGGATAATTCACCCCTCCACTTT.

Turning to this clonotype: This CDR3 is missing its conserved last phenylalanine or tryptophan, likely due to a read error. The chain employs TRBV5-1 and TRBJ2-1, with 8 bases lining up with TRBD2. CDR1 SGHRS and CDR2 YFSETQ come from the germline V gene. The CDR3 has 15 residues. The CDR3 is CAGRLTSGSYNEQFL. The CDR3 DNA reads TGCGCCGGCAGACTAACTAGCGGTTCCTACAATGAGCAGTTCCTC.

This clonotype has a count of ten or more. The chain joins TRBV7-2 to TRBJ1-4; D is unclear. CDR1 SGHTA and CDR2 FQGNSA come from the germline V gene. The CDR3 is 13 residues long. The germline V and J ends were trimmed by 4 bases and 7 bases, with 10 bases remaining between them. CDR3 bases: TGTGCCAGCAGCTATGATAAGGGTGAAAAACTGTTTTTT. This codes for CASSYDKGEKLFF.

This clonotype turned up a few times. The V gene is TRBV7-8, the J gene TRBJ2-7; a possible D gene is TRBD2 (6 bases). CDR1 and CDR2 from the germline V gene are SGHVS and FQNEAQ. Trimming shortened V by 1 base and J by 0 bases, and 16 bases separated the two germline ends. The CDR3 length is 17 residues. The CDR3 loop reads CASSLERARGGSYEQYF. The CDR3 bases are TGTGCCAGCAGCTTAGAGAGGGCGCGGGGAGGCTCCTACGAGCAGTACTTC.

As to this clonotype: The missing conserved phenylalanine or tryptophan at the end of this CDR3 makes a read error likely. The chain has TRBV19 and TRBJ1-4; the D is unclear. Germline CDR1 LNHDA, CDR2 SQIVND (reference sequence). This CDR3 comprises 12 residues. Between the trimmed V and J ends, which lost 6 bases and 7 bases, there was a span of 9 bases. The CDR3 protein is CASRGSVEKLFL. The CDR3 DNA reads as TGTGCCAGTAGAGGGTCGGTTGAAAAACTGTTTCTT.

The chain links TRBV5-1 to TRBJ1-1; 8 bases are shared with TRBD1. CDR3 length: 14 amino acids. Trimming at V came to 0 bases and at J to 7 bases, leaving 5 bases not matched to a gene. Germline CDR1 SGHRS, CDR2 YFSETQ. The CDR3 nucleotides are TGCGCCAGCAGCTTGGCCGGACAGGGAATTGAAGCTTTCTTT. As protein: CASSLAGQGIEAFF.

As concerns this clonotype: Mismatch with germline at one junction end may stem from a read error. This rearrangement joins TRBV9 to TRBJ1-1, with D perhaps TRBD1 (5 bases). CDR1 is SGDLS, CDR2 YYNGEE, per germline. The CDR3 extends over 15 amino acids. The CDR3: CAGSPGRNPTIGAFF. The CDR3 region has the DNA TGTGCCGGCAGCCCGGGACGGAATCCTACTATTGGAGCTTTCTTT.

The chain's CDR3 is CSVAGQGNTGELFF. CDR3 DNA: TGCAGCGTTGCAGGACAGGGGAACACCGGGGAGCTGTTTTTT. The chain employs TRBV29-1 and TRBJ2-2; TRBD1 matches at 8 bases. Per the germline V gene, CDR1 is SQVTM and CDR2 is ANQGSEA. With 4 bases clipped from V and 1 base from J, the junction kept 2 bases outside the gene matches. The CDR3 extends over 14 amino acids.

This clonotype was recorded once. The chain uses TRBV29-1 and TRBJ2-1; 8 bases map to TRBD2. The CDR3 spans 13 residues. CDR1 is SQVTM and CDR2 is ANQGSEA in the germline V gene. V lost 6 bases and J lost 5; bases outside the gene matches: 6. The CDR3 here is CSVDGTRDNEQFF. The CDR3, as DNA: TGCAGCGTCGACGGGACTAGAGACAATGAGCAGTTCTTC.

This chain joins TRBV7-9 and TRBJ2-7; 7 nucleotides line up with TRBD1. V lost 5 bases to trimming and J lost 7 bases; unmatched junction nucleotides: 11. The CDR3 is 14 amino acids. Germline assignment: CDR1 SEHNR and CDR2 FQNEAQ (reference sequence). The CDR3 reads CASSPEPQGREQYF. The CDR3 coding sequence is TGTGCCAGCAGCCCCGAACCACAGGGGAGAGAGCAGTACTTC.

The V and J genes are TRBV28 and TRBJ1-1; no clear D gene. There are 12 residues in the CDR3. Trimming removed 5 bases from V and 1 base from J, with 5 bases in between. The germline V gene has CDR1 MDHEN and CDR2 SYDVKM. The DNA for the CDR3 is TGTGCCAGCAGTAACGGGAACACTGAAGCTTTCTTT. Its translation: CASSNGNTEAFF.

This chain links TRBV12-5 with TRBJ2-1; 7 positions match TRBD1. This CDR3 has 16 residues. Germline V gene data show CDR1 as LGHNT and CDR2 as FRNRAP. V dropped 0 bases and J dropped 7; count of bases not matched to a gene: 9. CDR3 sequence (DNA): TGTGCTAGTGGTTTGGTAAGAGGGGGCGATTGGAATGAGCAGTTCTTC. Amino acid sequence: CASGLVRGGDWNEQFF.

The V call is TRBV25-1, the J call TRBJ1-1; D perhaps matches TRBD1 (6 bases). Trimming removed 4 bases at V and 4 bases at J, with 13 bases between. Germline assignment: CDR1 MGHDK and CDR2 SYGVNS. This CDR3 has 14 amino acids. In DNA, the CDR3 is TGTGCCAGCAGTGGGGCGTCGGGGGCCACTGAAGCTTTCTTT. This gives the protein CASSGASGATEAFF.

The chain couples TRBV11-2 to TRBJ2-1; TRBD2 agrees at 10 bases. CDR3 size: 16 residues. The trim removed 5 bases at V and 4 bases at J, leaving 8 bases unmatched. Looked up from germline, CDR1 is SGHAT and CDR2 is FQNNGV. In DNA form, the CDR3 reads TGTGCCAGCAGCCCGAAGGGGGGACTAGCGTACAATGAGCAGTTCTTC. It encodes CASSPKGGLAYNEQFF.

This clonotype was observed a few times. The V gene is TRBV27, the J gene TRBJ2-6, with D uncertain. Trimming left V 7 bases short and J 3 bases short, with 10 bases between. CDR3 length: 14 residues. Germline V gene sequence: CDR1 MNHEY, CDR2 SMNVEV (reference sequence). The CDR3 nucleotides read TGTGCCAGCAACCCCCAAGGTGGGGCCAACGTCCTGACTTTC. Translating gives CASNPQGGANVLTF.

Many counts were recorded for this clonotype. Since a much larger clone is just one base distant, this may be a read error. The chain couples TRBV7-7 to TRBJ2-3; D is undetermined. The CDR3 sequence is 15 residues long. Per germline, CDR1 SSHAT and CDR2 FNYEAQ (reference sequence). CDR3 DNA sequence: TGTGCCAGCAGCCCTGGACCATTCAGCACAGATGCGCAGTATTTT. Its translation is CASSPGPFSTDAQYF.

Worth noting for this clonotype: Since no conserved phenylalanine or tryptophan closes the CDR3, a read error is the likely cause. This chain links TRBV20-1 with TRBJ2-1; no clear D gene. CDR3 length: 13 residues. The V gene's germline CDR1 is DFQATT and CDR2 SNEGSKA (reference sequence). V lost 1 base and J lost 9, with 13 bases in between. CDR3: CSARATRLGEQFL. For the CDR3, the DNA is TGCAGTGCTAGAGCAACGCGGTTAGGTGAGCAGTTCCTC.

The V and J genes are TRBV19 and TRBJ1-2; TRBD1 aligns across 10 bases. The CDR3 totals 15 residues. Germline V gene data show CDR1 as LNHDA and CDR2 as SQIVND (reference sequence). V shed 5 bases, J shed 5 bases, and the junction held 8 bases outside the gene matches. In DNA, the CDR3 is TGTGCCAGTAGTGTTGGGACAGGGGCTCGTTATGGCTACACCTTC. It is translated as CASSVGTGARYGYTF.

The DNA for the CDR3 is TGTGCCATCAGTGGGGGGGGCAGGGGGGAATACAATGAGCAGTTCTTC. Its protein product is CAISGGGRGEYNEQFF. V usage is TRBV10-3 and J usage is TRBJ2-1; D possibly matches TRBD1 or TRBD2 (7 bases each). Trimming removed 4 bases at V and 4 bases at J, with 17 bases between. CDR1 is ENHRY and CDR2 is SYGVKD in the germline V gene. There are 16 residues in the CDR3.

The CDR3 coding sequence is TGCGCCAGCAGCCTCGGGGGACTCGATGGCTACACCTTC. Residues: CASSLGGLDGYTF. This chain links TRBV4-1 with TRBJ1-2, with a weak D call TRBD1 (5 bases). CDR1 and CDR2 from the germline V gene are MGHRA and YSYEKL. Trimming left V 4 bases short and J 6 bases short, with 12 bases between. This CDR3 is 13 amino acids long.

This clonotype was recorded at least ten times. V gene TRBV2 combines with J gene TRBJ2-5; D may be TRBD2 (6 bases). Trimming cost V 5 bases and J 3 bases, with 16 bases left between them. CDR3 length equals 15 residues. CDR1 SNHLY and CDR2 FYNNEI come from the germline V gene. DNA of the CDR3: TGTGCCAGCAGTAGGGGCGGGGCTGGGGAAGAGACCCAGTACTTC. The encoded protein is CASSRGGAGEETQYF.